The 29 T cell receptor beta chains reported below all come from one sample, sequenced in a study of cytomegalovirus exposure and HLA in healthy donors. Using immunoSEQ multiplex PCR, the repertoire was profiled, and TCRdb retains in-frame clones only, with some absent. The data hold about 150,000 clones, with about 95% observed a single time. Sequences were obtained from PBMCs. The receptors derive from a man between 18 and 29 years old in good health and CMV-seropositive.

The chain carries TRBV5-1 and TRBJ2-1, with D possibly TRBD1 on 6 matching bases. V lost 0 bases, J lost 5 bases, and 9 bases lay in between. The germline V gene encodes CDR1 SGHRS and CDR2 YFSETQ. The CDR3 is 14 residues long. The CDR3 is CASSLGQEHNEQFF. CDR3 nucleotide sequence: TGCGCCAGCAGCTTGGGACAGGAACACAATGAGCAGTTCTTC.

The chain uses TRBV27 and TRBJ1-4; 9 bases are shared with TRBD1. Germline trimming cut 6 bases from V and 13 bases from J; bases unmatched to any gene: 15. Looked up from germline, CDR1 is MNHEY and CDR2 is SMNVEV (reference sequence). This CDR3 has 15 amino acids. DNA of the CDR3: TGTGCCAGCAGGCTACAGGGGGCCCCGACGGCCGGACTGTTTTTT. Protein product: CASRLQGAPTAGLFF.

CDR3: CASSPKGQGGTDTQYF. The CDR3 DNA follows: TGTGCCAGCTCACCGAAGGGGCAGGGTGGCACAGATACGCAGTATTTT. V gene TRBV18 combines with J gene TRBJ2-3; a possible D gene is TRBD1 (5 bases). CDR1 and CDR2 from the germline V gene are KGHSH and LQKENI. V was pared by 3 bases and J by 1 base, with 14 bases between. The length of the CDR3 is 16 residues. Variable domain in full (rest from reference TRBV18 and TRBJ2-3): NAGVMQNPRHLVRRRGQEARLRCSPMKGHSHVYWYRQLPEEGLKFMVYLQKENIIDESGMPKERFSAEFPKEGPSILRIQQVVRGDSAAYFCASSPKGQGGTDTQYFGPGTRLTVL.

In nucleotides, the CDR3 is TGTGCCAGCAGTTATTCAGGGTTAGCCTACGAGCAGTACTTC. Translated: CASSYSGLAYEQYF. J is TRBJ2-7 and V is TRBV6-6; D may be TRBD1 (5 bases). The germline gives CDR1 MNHNY, CDR2 SVGAGI (reference sequence). V lost 3 bases and J 2 bases, leaving 11 bases between the germline ends. The CDR3 totals 14 residues.

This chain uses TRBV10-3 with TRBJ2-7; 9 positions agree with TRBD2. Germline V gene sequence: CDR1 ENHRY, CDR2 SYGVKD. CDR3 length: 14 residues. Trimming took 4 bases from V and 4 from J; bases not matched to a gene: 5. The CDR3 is CAISGSGGRYEQYF. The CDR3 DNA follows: TGTGCCATCAGTGGTAGCGGGGGCAGGTACGAGCAGTACTTC.

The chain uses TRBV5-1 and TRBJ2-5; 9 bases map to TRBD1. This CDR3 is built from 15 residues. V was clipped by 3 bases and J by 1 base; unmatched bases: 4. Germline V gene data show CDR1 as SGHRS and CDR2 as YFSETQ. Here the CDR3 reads CASSSGQGGQETQYF. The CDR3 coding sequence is TGCGCCAGCAGCTCGGGACAGGGTGGCCAAGAGACCCAGTACTTC.

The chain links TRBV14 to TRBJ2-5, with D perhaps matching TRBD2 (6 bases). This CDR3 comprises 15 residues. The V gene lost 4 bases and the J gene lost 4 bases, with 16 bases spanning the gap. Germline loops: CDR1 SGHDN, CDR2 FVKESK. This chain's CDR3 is CASSLLVTGGETQYF. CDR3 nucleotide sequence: TGTGCCAGCAGCCTCTTAGTAACCGGGGGAGAGACCCAGTACTTC.

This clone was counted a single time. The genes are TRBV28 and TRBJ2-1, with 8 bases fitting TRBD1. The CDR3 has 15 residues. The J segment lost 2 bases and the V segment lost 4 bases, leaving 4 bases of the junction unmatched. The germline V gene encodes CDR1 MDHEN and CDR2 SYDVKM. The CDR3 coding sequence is TGTGCCAGCAGTTCCGGGACAGGAGCCTACAATGAGCAGTTCTTC. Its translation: CASSSGTGAYNEQFF.

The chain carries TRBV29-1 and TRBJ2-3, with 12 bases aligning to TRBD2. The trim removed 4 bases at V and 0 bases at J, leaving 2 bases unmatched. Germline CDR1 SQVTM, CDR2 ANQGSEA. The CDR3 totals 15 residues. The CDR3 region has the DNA TGCAGCGTTGTACTAGCGGGAGGCAGCACAGATACGCAGTATTTT. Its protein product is CSVVLAGGSTDTQYF.

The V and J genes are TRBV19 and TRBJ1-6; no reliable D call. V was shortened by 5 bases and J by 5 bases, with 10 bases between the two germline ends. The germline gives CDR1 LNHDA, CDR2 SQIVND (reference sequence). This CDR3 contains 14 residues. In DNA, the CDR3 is TGTGCCAGTAGTTTTCAACTCGATAATTCACCCCTCCACTTT. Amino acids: CASSFQLDNSPLHF.

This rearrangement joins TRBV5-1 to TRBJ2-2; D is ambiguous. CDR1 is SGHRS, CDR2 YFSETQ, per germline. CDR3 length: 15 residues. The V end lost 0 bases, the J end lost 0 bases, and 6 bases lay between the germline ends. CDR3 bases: TGCGCCAGCAGCTTGGACTTTACGAACACCGGGGAGCTGTTTTTT. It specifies CASSLDFTNTGELFF.

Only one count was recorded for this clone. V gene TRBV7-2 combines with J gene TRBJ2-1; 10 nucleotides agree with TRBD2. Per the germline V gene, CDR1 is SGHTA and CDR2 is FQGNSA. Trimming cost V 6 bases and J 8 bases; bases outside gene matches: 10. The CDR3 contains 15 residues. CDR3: CASSPSGRAADEQFF. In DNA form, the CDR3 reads TGTGCCAGCAGTCCGAGCGGGAGGGCCGCAGATGAGCAGTTCTTC. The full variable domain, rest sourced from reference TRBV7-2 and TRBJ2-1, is GAGVSQSPSNKVTEKGKDVELRCDPISGHTALYWYRQSLGQGLEFLIYFQGNSAPDKSGLPSDRFSAERTGGSVSTLTIQRTQQEDSAVYLCASSPSGRAADEQFFGPGTRLTVL.

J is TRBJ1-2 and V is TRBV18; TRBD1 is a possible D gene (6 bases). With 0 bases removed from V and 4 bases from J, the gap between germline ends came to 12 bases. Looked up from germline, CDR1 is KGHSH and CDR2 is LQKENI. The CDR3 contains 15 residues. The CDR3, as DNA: TGTGCCAGCTCACCACCTCAGGGGCAGGCCTATGGCTACACCTTC. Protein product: CASSPPQGQAYGYTF.

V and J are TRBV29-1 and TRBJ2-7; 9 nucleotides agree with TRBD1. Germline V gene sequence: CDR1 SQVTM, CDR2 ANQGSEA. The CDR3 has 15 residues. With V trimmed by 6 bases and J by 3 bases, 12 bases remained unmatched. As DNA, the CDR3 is TGCAGCGTGCAAGGACAGGGGAATTCTTACTACGAGCAGTACTTC. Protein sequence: CSVQGQGNSYYEQYF.

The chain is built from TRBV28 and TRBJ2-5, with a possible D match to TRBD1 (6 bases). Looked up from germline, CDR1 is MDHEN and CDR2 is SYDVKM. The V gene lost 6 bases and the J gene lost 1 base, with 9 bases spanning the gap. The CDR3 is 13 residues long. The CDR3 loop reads CASRIQGQETQYF. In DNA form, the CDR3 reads TGTGCCAGCAGGATACAGGGCCAAGAGACCCAGTACTTC.

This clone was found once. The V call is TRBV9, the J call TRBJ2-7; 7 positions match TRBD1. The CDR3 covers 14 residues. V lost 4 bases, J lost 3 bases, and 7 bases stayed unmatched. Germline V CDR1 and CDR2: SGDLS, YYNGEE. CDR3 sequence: CASSRGGLLYEQYF. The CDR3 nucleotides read TGTGCCAGCAGCCGAGGGGGCCTCCTCTACGAGCAGTACTTC.

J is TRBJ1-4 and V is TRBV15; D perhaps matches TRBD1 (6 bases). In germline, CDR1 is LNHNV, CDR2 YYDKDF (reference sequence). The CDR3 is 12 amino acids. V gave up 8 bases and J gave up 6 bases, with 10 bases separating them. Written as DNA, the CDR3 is TGTGCCACCTCAGGGGTGCATGAAAAACTGTTTTTT. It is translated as CATSGVHEKLFF.

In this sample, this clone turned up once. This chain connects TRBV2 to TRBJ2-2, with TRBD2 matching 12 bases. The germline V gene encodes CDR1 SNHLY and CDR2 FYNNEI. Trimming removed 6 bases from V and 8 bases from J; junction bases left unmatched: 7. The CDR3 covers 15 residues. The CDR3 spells CASSLRTSGAGELFF. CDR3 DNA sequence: TGTGCCAGCAGCTTAAGGACTAGCGGGGCTGGGGAGCTGTTTTTT.

DNA for the CDR3: TGCAGCGTTGATTTACCGGACAGGGGGATCCAAGAGACCCAGTACTTC. Amino acid sequence: CSVDLPDRGIQETQYF. V and J are TRBV29-1 and TRBJ2-5; 10 bases are shared with TRBD1. V lost 3 bases and J lost 1; bases outside the gene matches: 8. Germline CDR1 reads SQVTM; CDR2 reads ANQGSEA. The CDR3 has 16 amino acids. The full variable domain, its missing parts supplied by reference TRBV29-1 and TRBJ2-5, is SAVISQKPSRDICQRGTSLTIQCQVDSQVTMMFWYRQQPGQSLTLIATANQGSEATYESGFVIDKFPISRPNLTFSTLTVSNMSPEDSSIYLCSVDLPDRGIQETQYFGPGTRLLVL.

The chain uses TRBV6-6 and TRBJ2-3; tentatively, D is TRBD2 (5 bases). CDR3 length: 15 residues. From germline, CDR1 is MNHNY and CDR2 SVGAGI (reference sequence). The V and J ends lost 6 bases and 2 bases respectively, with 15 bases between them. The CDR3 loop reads CASSSRGLTTDTQYF. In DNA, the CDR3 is TGTGCCAGCAGCAGCCGGGGTCTCACCACAGATACGCAGTATTTT.

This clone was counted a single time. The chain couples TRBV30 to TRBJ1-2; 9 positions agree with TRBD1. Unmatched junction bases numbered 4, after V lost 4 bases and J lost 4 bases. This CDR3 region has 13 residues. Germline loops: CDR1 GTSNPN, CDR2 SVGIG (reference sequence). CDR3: CAWMGTGPYGYTF. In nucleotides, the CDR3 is TGTGCCTGGATGGGGACAGGGCCCTATGGCTACACCTTC.

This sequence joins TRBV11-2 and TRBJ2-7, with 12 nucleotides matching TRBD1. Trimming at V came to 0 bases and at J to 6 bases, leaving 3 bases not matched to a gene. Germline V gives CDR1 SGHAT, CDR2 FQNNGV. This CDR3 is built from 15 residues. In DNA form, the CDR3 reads TGTGCCAGCAGCTTAGATGGGACAGGGGGCAGCGAGCAGTACTTC. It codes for CASSLDGTGGSEQYF.

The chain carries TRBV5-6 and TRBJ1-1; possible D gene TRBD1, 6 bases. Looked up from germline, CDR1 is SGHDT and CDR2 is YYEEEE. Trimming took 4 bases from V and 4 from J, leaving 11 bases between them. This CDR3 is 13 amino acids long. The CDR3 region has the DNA TGTGCCAGCAGCCCGACAGGAAGCACTGAAGCTTTCTTT. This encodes CASSPTGSTEAFF.

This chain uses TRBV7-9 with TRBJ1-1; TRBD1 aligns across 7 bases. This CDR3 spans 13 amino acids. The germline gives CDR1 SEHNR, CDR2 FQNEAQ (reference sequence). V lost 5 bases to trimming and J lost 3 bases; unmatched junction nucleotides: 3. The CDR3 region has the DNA TGTGCCAGCAGCCTTCAGGGGGACACTGAAGCTTTCTTT. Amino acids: CASSLQGDTEAFF.

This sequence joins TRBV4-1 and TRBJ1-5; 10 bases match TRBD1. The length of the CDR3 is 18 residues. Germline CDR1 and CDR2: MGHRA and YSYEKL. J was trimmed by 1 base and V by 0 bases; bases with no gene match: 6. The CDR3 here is CASSQDPATGGSNQPQHF. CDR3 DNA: TGCGCCAGCAGCCAAGACCCAGCGACAGGGGGCAGCAATCAGCCCCAGCATTTT.

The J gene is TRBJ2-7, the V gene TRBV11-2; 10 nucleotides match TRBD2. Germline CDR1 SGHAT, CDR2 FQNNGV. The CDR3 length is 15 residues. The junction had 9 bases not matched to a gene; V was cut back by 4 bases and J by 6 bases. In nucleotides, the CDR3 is TGTGCCAGCAGCTCGGTAATAGCGGGAGGCCCCGAGCAGTACTTC. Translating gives CASSSVIAGGPEQYF.

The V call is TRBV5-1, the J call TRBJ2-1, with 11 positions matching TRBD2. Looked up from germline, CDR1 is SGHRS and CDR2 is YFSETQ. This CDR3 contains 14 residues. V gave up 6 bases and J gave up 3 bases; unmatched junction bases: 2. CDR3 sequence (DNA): TGCGCCAGCAATAGCGGGAGGGACTACAATGAGCAGTTCTTC. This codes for CASNSGRDYNEQFF.

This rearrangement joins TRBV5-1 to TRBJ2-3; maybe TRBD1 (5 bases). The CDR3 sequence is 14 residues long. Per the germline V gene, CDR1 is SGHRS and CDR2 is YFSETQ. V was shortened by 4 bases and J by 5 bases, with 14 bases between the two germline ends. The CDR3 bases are TGCGCCAGCAGCATACGACAGAGAATAGATACGCAGTATTTT. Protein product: CASSIRQRIDTQYF.

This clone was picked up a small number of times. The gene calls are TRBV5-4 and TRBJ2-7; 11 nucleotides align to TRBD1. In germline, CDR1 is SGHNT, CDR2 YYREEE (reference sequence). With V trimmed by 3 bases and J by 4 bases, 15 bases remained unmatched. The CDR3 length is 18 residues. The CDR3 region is CASSSEAPGQGASYEQYF. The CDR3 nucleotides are TGTGCCAGCAGCTCAGAAGCTCCAGGACAGGGGGCTTCGTACGAGCAGTACTTC.